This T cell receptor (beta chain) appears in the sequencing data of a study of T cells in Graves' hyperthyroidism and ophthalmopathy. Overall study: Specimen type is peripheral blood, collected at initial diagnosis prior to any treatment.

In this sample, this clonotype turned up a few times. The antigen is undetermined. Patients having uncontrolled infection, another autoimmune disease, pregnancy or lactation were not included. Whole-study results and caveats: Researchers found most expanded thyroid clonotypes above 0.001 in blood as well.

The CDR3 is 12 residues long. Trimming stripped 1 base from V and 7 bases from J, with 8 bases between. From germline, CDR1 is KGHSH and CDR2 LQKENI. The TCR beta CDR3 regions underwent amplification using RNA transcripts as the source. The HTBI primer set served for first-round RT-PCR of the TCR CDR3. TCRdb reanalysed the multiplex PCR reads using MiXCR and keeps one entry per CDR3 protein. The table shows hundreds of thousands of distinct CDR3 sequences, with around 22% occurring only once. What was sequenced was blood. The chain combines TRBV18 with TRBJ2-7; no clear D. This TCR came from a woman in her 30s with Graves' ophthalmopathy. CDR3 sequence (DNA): TGTGCCAGCTCACCACGGTTCGAGGAGCAGTACTTC. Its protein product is CASSPRFEEQYF.